These 21 T cell receptor beta chains were sequenced from one sample in a study of shared clonotypes between healthy human individuals. Sequencing used immunoSEQ multiplex PCR; TCRdb keeps in-frame clones, though not all of them. The sample lists 550,000 to 700,000 clones, about 80% occurring once. The sample comprised memory CD4+ T cells sorted from blood. This sample's subset: CD45RA-negative fraction. The source of these receptors is a woman in her twenties or thirties in good health.

The chain joins TRBV6-1 to TRBJ1-1; D remains unclear. The CDR3 totals 14 residues. The germline gives CDR1 MNHNS, CDR2 SASEGT. Trimming pared 7 bases from V and 5 bases from J, leaving 17 bases between. The CDR3, as DNA: TGTGCCAGCACTATAGGGATCGGTGGGACTGAAGCTTTCTTT. Its protein is CASTIGIGGTEAFF.

This clone appeared once. Other nucleotide sequences in the sample specify the same CDR3. This chain links TRBV29-1 with TRBJ2-7; D tentatively reads TRBD1 or TRBD2 (6 bases each). The CDR3 runs to 11 residues. CDR1 SQVTM and CDR2 ANQGSEA come from the germline V gene. V gave up 6 bases and J gave up 2 bases, with 8 bases separating them. CDR3 sequence: CSVRDTYEQYF. CDR3 coding DNA: TGCAGCGTGCGGGACACCTACGAGCAGTACTTC.

V gene TRBV2 combines with J gene TRBJ1-1; weak D call: TRBD1 (6 bases). From germline, CDR1 is SNHLY and CDR2 FYNNEI. Trimming removed 7 bases from V and 1 base from J, with 13 bases in between. This CDR3 has 14 residues. The CDR3 loop is CASNLGQRNTEAFF. The CDR3 region has the DNA TGTGCCAGCAACCTAGGACAGAGGAACACTGAAGCTTTCTTT.

CDR3 sequence: CAWAGGSNQPQHF. The CDR3 bases are TGTGCCTGGGCAGGGGGCAGCAATCAGCCCCAGCATTTT. The chain combines TRBV30 with TRBJ1-5, with 8 positions matching TRBD1. The CDR3 runs 13 residues. CDR1 and CDR2 from the germline V gene are GTSNPN and SVGIG (reference sequence). Trimming at V came to 5 bases and at J to 1 base, leaving 1 base not matched to a gene. The entire variable domain, with the rest obtained from reference TRBV30 and TRBJ1-5, is as follows: SQTIHQWPATLVQPVGSPLSLECTVEGTSNPNLYWYRQAAGRGLQLLFYSVGIGQISSEVPQNLSASRPQDRQFILSSKKLLLSDSGFYLCAWAGGSNQPQHFGDGTRLSIL.

The chain employs TRBV19 and TRBJ2-1; 9 bases are shared with TRBD1. The germline V gene has CDR1 LNHDA and CDR2 SQIVND (reference sequence). CDR3 length: 13 amino acids. Trimming took 8 bases from V and 7 from J; bases not matched to a gene: 6. Written as DNA, the CDR3 is TGTGCCAGTCTCGGGACAGGGAGGAATGAGCAGTTCTTC. This encodes CASLGTGRNEQFF.

This clone was recorded a few times. The genes are TRBV5-6 and TRBJ2-2; 7 bases line up with TRBD1. The ends lost 6 bases at V and 0 bases at J; junction bases unmatched: 8. This CDR3 has 16 amino acids. Germline V gene data show CDR1 as SGHDT and CDR2 as YYEEEE. CDR3 DNA: TGTGCCAGCACGCCCCGGACAGGCGCGAACACCGGGGAGCTGTTTTTT. Translated, it gives CASTPRTGANTGELFF. Filled out from reference TRBV5-6 and TRBJ2-2, the complete variable domain reads DAGVTQSPTHLIKTRGQQVTLRCSPKSGHDTVSWYQQALGQGPQFIFQYYEEEERQRGNFPDRFSGHQFPNYSSELNVNALLLGDSALYLCASTPRTGANTGELFFGEGSRLTVL.

The CDR3 loop is CASRASAKYGYTF. The CDR3 bases are TGTGCCAGCAGGGCATCTGCAAAGTATGGCTACACCTTC. This chain connects TRBV27 to TRBJ1-2; no clear D. Per germline, CDR1 MNHEY and CDR2 SMNVEV (reference sequence). With 6 bases removed from V and 5 bases from J, the gap between germline ends came to 13 bases. The CDR3 consists of 13 residues.

This chain joins TRBV6-6 and TRBJ1-2; D is possibly TRBD1 (5 bases). The germline V and J ends were trimmed by 6 bases and 4 bases, with 18 bases remaining between them. This CDR3 has 15 residues. Germline V gene lookup returns CDR1 MNHNY and CDR2 SVGAGI (reference sequence). The CDR3 DNA follows: TGTGCCAGCAGCCCCGGACACTCGAACTTCTATGGCTACACCTTC. This sequence encodes CASSPGHSNFYGYTF.

The chain is built from TRBV6-6 and TRBJ1-3; TRBD1 matches 9 bases. The J segment lost 4 bases and the V segment lost 7 bases, leaving 5 bases of the junction unmatched. This CDR3 contains 14 residues. Per germline, CDR1 MNHNY and CDR2 SVGAGI (reference sequence). In DNA, the CDR3 is TGTGCCAGCACCCTGACAGGGGGGGGAAACACCATATATTTT. This codes for CASTLTGGGNTIYF.

The rearrangement uses TRBV19 and TRBJ2-7; 7 positions agree with TRBD1. Losses at the gene ends were 5 bases for V and 7 bases for J; bases not matched to a gene: 5. The germline gives CDR1 LNHDA, CDR2 SQIVND (reference sequence). The CDR3 length is 12 residues. The CDR3 coding sequence is TGTGCCAGTAGTTTCCAACAGGGGGAGCAGTACTTC. Its translation is CASSFQQGEQYF.

Note on this clone: In the same sample, other DNA sequences code for this CDR3. This chain connects TRBV28 to TRBJ2-7; D gene ambiguous. The CDR3 totals 11 residues. The germline V and J ends were trimmed by 5 bases and 3 bases, with 5 bases remaining between them. Germline lookup yields CDR1 MDHEN and CDR2 SYDVKM. The CDR3 sequence: CASSTNYEQYF. For the CDR3, the DNA is TGTGCCAGCAGTACGAACTACGAGCAGTACTTC. Full variable domain (missing parts from reference TRBV28 and TRBJ2-7): DVKVTQSSRYLVKRTGEKVFLECVQDMDHENMFWYRQDPGLGLRLIYFSYDVKMKEKGDIPEGYSVSREKKERFSLILESASTNQTSMYLCASSTNYEQYFGPGTRLTVT.

The J gene is TRBJ2-1, the V gene TRBV5-1; D is unclear. The CDR3 has 15 amino acids. V lost 3 bases, J lost 0 bases, and 10 bases lay in between. Germline lookup yields CDR1 SGHRS and CDR2 YFSETQ. The CDR3 loop reads CASSSATSSYNEQFF. CDR3 nucleotide sequence: TGCGCCAGCAGCTCGGCTACGAGCTCCTACAATGAGCAGTTCTTC.

The chain links TRBV4-2 to TRBJ2-7, with no clear D. The ends were cut back, 0 bases at V and 1 base at J, with 7 bases in the middle. The CDR3 has 14 amino acids. Germline loops: CDR1 LGHNA, CDR2 YNFKEQ. As DNA, the CDR3 is TGTGCCAGCAGCCAAGAACCGAGTTCCTACGAGCAGTACTTC. It encodes CASSQEPSSYEQYF.

V usage is TRBV29-1 and J usage is TRBJ1-1; D ambiguous. This CDR3 is built from 16 residues. The V gene's germline CDR1 is SQVTM and CDR2 ANQGSEA. V was trimmed by 2 bases and J by 5 bases, leaving 21 bases between them. The CDR3 is CSVEIGRNLPSTEAFF. Written as DNA, the CDR3 is TGCAGCGTTGAAATCGGCAGGAACTTGCCGAGTACTGAAGCTTTCTTT.

CDR3 nucleotide sequence: TGTGCCAGCAGCGTAGGGCAGGGGGCGTATGGCTACACCTTC. This codes for CASSVGQGAYGYTF. V gene TRBV9 combines with J gene TRBJ1-2; 8 nucleotides line up with TRBD1. The length of the CDR3 is 14 residues. With 0 bases clipped from V and 5 bases from J, the junction kept 3 bases outside the gene matches. Germline V gene data show CDR1 as SGDLS and CDR2 as YYNGEE.

About this clone: This may stem from a read error, because a much larger clone lies one nucleotide away. J is TRBJ2-5 and V is TRBV7-8, with TRBD2 as a possible D gene (5 bases). Trimming removed 5 bases from V and 5 bases from J, with 6 bases in between. Germline V CDR1 and CDR2: SGHVS, FQNEAQ. This CDR3 is 11 amino acids long. The CDR3 sequence is CASSRGETQYF. Here the CDR3 DNA reads TGTGCCAGCAGCCGGGGTGAGACCCAGTACTTC.

The chain uses TRBV4-1 and TRBJ2-3; 8 nucleotides align to TRBD2. The CDR3 consists of 18 residues. Germline V gene lookup returns CDR1 MGHRA and CDR2 YSYEKL. V shed 0 bases and J 3 bases; nucleotides not matched to a gene: 11. Here the CDR3 reads CASSQDIWASGSTDTQYF. The CDR3 nucleotides are TGCGCCAGCAGCCAAGATATATGGGCAAGCGGGAGTACAGATACGCAGTATTTT.

The J gene is TRBJ1-1, the V gene TRBV18; D gene unclear. Trimming shortened V by 0 bases and J by 8 bases, and 10 bases separated the two germline ends. CDR1 is KGHSH and CDR2 is LQKENI in the germline V gene. This CDR3 has 13 amino acids. CDR3 amino acids: CASSPPNSKEAFF. DNA for the CDR3: TGTGCCAGCTCACCACCGAACAGCAAAGAAGCTTTCTTT.

The rearrangement uses TRBV7-9 and TRBJ2-3; the D is unclear. Per germline, CDR1 SEHNR and CDR2 FQNEAQ (reference sequence). Trimming removed 4 bases at V and 2 bases at J, with 4 bases between. The CDR3 extends over 12 amino acids. CDR3 bases: TGTGCCAGCAGCTACGACACAGATACGCAGTATTTT. Translating gives CASSYDTDTQYF.

Concerning this clone itself: This specimen includes other DNA sequences encoding the same CDR3. The rearrangement links TRBV7-7 to TRBJ2-1; D perhaps matches TRBD2 (6 bases). Trimming took 4 bases from V and 0 from J, leaving 10 bases between them. Germline V gene data show CDR1 as SSHAT and CDR2 as FNYEAQ (reference sequence). CDR3 length: 15 residues. In DNA form, the CDR3 reads TGTGCCAGCAGCTCAACCGGGAGCTCCTACAATGAGCAGTTCTTC. Its protein product is CASSSTGSSYNEQFF.

V gene TRBV19 combines with J gene TRBJ2-6; a possible D gene is TRBD1 (6 bases). In germline, CDR1 is LNHDA, CDR2 SQIVND (reference sequence). The CDR3 totals 16 residues. Trimming took 4 bases from V and 0 from J, leaving 10 bases between them. CDR3 amino acids: CASSTTGSSGANVLTF. The CDR3 nucleotides read TGTGCCAGTAGTACGACAGGATCCTCTGGGGCCAACGTCCTGACTTTC.